These T cell receptor beta chains were read from a single sample in a study of vaccination and CD4 T cells after COVID-19. TCRdb called the PCR reads again in MiXCR, with one record for every CDR3 protein. The table shows approximately 25,000 distinct CDR3 sequences, with 45% to 50% occurring only once. Their recognized antigens are unknown. Sequencing was performed on CD4+ T cells from blood, cultured in vitro. These receptors originate from a human donor who had recovered from COVID-19. The CDR3 runs from the conserved cysteine through the conserved F or W. D genes are given only for firm matches. Size tells how often a clone was seen (once, few, many) or the class of an expanded clone, and some rows leave it out.

clone_size,j_call,v_call,d_call,cdr3_aa,cdr3_nt
.,TRBJ2-5,TRBV11-2,.,CASSHSSRQTQYF,TGTGCCAGCAGCCATTCTAGCCGACAGACCCAGTACTTC
.,TRBJ2-3,TRBV2,.,CASSPRQFSTDTQYF,TGTGCCAGCAGTCCAAGACAGTTCAGCACAGATACGCAGTATTTT
few,TRBJ1-1,TRBV5-1,TRBD1,CASSGGQVSAEAFF,TGCGCCAGCAGCGGGGGACAGGTCAGTGCTGAAGCTTTCTTT
.,TRBJ2-7,TRBV6-1,.,CASSAAGTGADEQYF,TGTGCCAGCAGTGCCGCCGGGACTGGGGCTGACGAGCAGTACTTC
.,TRBJ1-5,TRBV12-3/TRBV12-4,.,CASRDTRLRPQHF,TGTGCCAGCAGAGATACGCGACTGAGGCCCCAGCATTTT
.,TRBJ2-7,TRBV20-1,.,CSARPTGTATYEQYF,TGCAGTGCTAGACCGACCGGGACGGCCACCTACGAGCAGTACTTC
few,TRBJ1-6,TRBV2,TRBD1,CASTLYLGTGNSPLHF,TGTGCCAGCACCCTTTACCTAGGGACAGGGAATTCACCCCTCCACTTT
.,TRBJ1-3,TRBV7-9,.,CASRPPFRLGNTIYF,TGTGCCAGCAGGCCCCCGTTCCGCTTGGGAAACACCATATATTTT
.,TRBJ1-1,TRBV28,.,CASSPERVNTEAFF,TGTGCCAGCAGTCCCGAGCGGGTGAACACTGAAGCTTTCTTT
.,TRBJ2-7,TRBV20-1,.,CSARVGADYEQYF,TGCAGTGCTAGAGTTGGGGCCGACTACGAGCAGTACTTC
.,TRBJ1-2,TRBV7-9,.,CASSFPEGGNYGYTF,TGTGCCAGCAGCTTCCCCGAGGGGGGAAACTATGGCTACACCTTC
.,TRBJ2-3,TRBV28,TRBD2,CASSSVLAGPTDAQYF,TGTGCCAGCAGTTCCGTTCTAGCGGGGCCCACAGATGCGCAGTATTTT
.,TRBJ1-2,TRBV6-2/TRBV6-3,.,CASSYSGARNSYGYTF,TGTGCCAGCAGTTACTCGGGGGCCCGGAATAGCTATGGCTACACCTTC
few,TRBJ2-3,TRBV6-4,TRBD2,CASSDSSGGTDTQYF,TGTGCCAGCAGTGACTCAAGCGGGGGCACAGATACGCAGTATTTT
.,TRBJ1-4,TRBV12-3/TRBV12-4,.,CASSYINEKLFF,TGTGCCAGCAGTTACATCAATGAAAAACTGTTTTTT
few,TRBJ2-3,TRBV20-1,TRBD2,CSARVVSGSGSTDTQYF,TGCAGTGCTAGAGTGGTTTCAGGTAGCGGGAGCACAGATACGCAGTATTTT
.,TRBJ2-3,TRBV6-2/TRBV6-3,TRBD2,CASSYSSGLDTQYF,TGTGCCAGCAGTTATAGTAGCGGGCTCGATACGCAGTATTTT
.,TRBJ1-2,TRBV7-9,.,CASSLERDAYGYTF,TGTGCCAGCAGCTTAGAAAGGGATGCGTATGGCTACACCTTC
.,TRBJ1-3,TRBV2,.,CASRDQPGNTIYF,TGTGCCAGCAGGGACCAGCCGGGGAACACCATATATTTT
.,TRBJ2-5,TRBV4-1,.,CASSQDYGGGETQYF,TGCGCCAGCAGCCAAGATTATGGGGGCGGAGAGACCCAGTACTTC
few,TRBJ2-1,TRBV6-2/TRBV6-3,TRBD2,CASRGHSGRSYNEQFF,TGTGCCAGCAGAGGCCATAGCGGGCGCTCCTACAATGAGCAGTTCTTC
.,TRBJ2-7,TRBV20-1,TRBD2,CSARDFGTSGRDGEQYF,TGCAGTGCTAGAGATTTCGGCACTAGCGGGAGAGACGGCGAGCAGTACTTC
few,TRBJ2-3,TRBV20-1,.,CSARDRASEYTDTQYF,TGCAGTGCTAGAGATCGGGCTAGCGAGTACACAGATACGCAGTATTTT
.,TRBJ1-1,TRBV30,.,CAWSVPGAGGTEAFF,TGTGCCTGGAGTGTACCCGGGGCAGGAGGAACTGAAGCTTTCTTT
.,TRBJ1-3,TRBV6-1,.,CASTYSRSSGNTIYF,TGTGCCAGCACCTACAGCCGTAGCTCTGGAAACACCATATATTTT
.,TRBJ1-2,TRBV30,.,CAFSRGPILYGYTF,TGTGCCTTTTCACGGGGCCCGATCCTTTATGGCTACACCTTC
.,TRBJ2-1,TRBV20-1,.,CRPGHEQFF,TGCAGGCCGGGGCATGAGCAGTTCTTC
.,TRBJ2-6,TRBV6-1,TRBD1,CASVQGAGGVLTF,TGTGCCAGTGTTCAGGGGGCCGGCGGGGTCCTGACTTTC
.,TRBJ2-3,TRBV27,TRBD2,CASSSLAGSSTDTQYF,TGTGCCAGCAGTTCCCTAGCGGGATCGAGCACAGATACGCAGTATTTT
once,TRBJ1-6,TRBV20-1,.,CSARVRSMSSYNSPLHF,TGCAGTGCTAGAGTCCGAAGTATGAGCTCCTATAATTCACCCCTCCACTTT